This record looks at one TCR beta chain sequence and its context. Germline V lookup: CDR1 SGDLS, CDR2 YYNGEE. The CDR3 loop spans 17 amino acids. The junction had 7 bases not matched to a gene; V was cut back by 1 base and J by 2 bases. The data derive from a study of blood T cell repertoires in COVID-19. Whole-study context: The United States, Italy and Spain were the sources of the acute and convalescent COVID-19 samples. PBMCs, B-cell-depleted T cells, or T cells provided the cDNA or gDNA that made up the material.

Original handling: Estimation of nucleated cell counts was performed using reference gene primer amplification. The protocol was immunoSEQ multiplex PCR, while the TCRdb copy is restricted to in-frame clones and leaves out a portion. V, J and clone size are taken as reported in that table, and D and trimming were inferred from the DNA itself. This sample yields approximately 65,000 clones, of which about nine tenths are seen a single time; about 4.7% belongs to the top ten. The origin of this receptor is a human donor in a cohort sampled during active COVID-19. The gene calls are TRBV9 and TRBJ2-1; TRBD1 matches at 9 bases. Sequencing was performed on peripheral blood. The CDR3 DNA is TGTGCCAGCAGCGTAACCCCGGGACAGGGCCCCTACAATGAGCAGTTCTTC. Encoded protein: CASSVTPGQGPYNEQFF.